The sequence of this TCR beta chain was determined in a study of vaccination and CD4 T cells after COVID-19. Overall study context: A positive SARS-CoV-2 nasal swab PCR result was recorded for each convalescent patient; about 9 were mild and one severe.

As for this clonotype: Its antigen is currently unknown.

Study-wide results and caveats: It was found that, in convalescent patients, 304 of 307 vaccine-specific clones were spike mono-reactive. Researchers report that a median approximately 90% of reactive clones in convalescent patients surfaced only post-vaccination.

Sequence data for DNA of cultured CD4+ T cells were generated by the Oncomine TCR Beta short-read assay. Each CDR3 protein gets one entry after TCRdb re-called the PCR reads with MiXCR. The sample includes roughly 20,000 distinct CDR3 sequences, about 50% of them seen just once. Treatment defined: approximately 9-day PBMC culture with coronavirus spike peptide pools or control peptides (ViraFEST assay). ViraFEST enlarged antigen-specific T cell populations with peptide pools and afterwards sequenced TCRs. This CDR3 is 13 amino acids long. Trimming stripped 2 bases from V and 5 bases from J, with 10 bases between. Germline V gene sequence: CDR1 SGHRS, CDR2 YFSETQ.

This clonotype was obtained from a human donor who had recovered from COVID-19. The specimen comprised CD4+ T cells from blood, cultured in vitro, sampled before SARS-CoV-2 vaccination. This sequence joins TRBV5-1 and TRBJ2-5; D not certain. CDR3 nucleotide sequence: TGCGCCAGCAGCTTCTCTCCTGGGGAGACCCAGTACTTC. This sequence encodes CASSFSPGETQYF.